This T cell receptor (beta chain) was captured by sequencing in a study of glioma-infiltrating T cells. Amplification of TCR alpha and beta CDR3 regions from RNA used iRepertoire nested multiplex PCR. TCRdb analysed the multiplex PCR reads with MiXCR anew, one entry per CDR3 protein. Found here are 100,000 to 150,000 distinct CDR3 sequences, around 25% of them singletons; the top ten hold about a quarter. This clonotype was detected ten times or more. This TCR was recovered from a human donor with low-grade glioma or glioblastoma, undergoing nonglioma brain surgery, or in good health (not recorded which). Sequencing was carried out using glioma tissue, nonneoplastic brain tissue, or PBMCs (not recorded which).

CDR3 DNA: TGTGCCAGCACCTCTTTAGGGGGGGCAAATGAGCAGTTCTTC. It is translated as CASTSLGGANEQFF. V usage is TRBV28 and J usage is TRBJ2-1, with TRBD2 as a possible D gene (7 bases). Germline V lookup: CDR1 MDHEN, CDR2 SYDVKM. Trimming removed 7 bases from V and 7 bases from J, with 17 bases in between. The CDR3 runs to 14 residues.